The clone carrying this T cell receptor (beta chain) showed up many times. Its antigen is still unknown. The related graft donor's blood sample was taken on the day of bone marrow donation. This sample was included in a study of T cells after posttransplantation cyclophosphamide. General study findings and limits: Later blood repertoires were often dominated by clones from the donor CD8+ memory compartment. TRB overlap between skin or GI tissue T cells and blood was limited. Recipient CMV seropositivity and CMV reactivation strongly tracked TRB clonality.

Trimming pared 3 bases from V and 7 bases from J, leaving 14 bases between. This CDR3 comprises 15 residues. CDR1 and CDR2 from the germline V gene are SGDLS and YYNGEE. Clones were read by immunoSEQ multiplex PCR, and TCRdb kept only the in-frame ones, dropping some. The sample contains around 35,000 clones, none occurring once; roughly 6.4% lies in the top ten. The sequencing sample was made of PBMCs. V usage is TRBV9 and J usage is TRBJ1-6, with a weak D call TRBD1 (6 bases). This sequence originates from a man younger than 40 in good health and a related stem cell transplant donor. The CDR3 sequence: CASSAALGANSPLHF. The CDR3 DNA sequence: TGTGCCAGCAGCGCTGCTTTGGGGGCCAATTCACCCCTCCACTTT.